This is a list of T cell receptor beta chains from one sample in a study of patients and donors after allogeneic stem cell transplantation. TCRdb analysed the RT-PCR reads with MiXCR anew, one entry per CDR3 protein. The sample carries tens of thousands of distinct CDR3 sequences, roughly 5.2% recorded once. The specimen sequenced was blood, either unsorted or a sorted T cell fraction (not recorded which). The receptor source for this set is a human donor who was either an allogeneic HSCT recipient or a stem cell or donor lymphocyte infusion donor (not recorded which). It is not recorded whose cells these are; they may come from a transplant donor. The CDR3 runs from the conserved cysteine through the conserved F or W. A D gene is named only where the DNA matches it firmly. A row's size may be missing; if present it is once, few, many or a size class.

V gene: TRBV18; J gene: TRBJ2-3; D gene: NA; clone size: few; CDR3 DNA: TGTGCCAGCTCACCAACCCCAGACACAGATACGCAGTATTTT; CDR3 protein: CASSPTPDTDTQYF
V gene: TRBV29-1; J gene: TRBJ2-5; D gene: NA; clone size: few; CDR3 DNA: TGCAGCGTTCAACAGGGGGCGGGGGGGGAGACCCAGTACTTC; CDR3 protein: CSVQQGAGGETQYF
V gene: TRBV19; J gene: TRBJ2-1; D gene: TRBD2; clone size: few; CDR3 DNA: TGTGCCAGTAGTCGGATGACTAGCGGAGCCCTCAGCTCCTACAATGAGCAGTTCTTC; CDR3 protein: CASSRMTSGALSSYNEQFF
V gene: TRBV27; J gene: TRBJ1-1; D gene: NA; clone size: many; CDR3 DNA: TGTGCCAGCAGTTTAGACTGGAGGGCTGAAGCTTTCTTT; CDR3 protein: CASSLDWRAEAFF
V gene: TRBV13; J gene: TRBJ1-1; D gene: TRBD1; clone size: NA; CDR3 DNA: TGTGCCAGCACCCGGACAGGGGTGGACACTGAAGCTTTCTTT; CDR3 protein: CASTRTGVDTEAFF
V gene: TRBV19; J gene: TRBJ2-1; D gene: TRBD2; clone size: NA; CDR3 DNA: TGTGCCAGTAGTATTTCGGGCGGGAGGGATTATGAGCAGTTCTTC; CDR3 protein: CASSISGGRDYEQFF
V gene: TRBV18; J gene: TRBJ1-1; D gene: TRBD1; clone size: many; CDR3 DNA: TGTGCCAGCTCTCGCGCGGACAGGGGGAACACTGAAGCTTTCTTT; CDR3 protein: CASSRADRGNTEAFF
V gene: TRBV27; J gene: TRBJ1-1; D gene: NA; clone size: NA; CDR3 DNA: TGTGCCAGCAGTTTAAAAGGGGGTCTCACTGAAGCTTTCTTT; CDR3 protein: CASSLKGGLTEAFF
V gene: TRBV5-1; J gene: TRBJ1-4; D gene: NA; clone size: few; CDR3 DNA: TGCGCCAGCAGCTTGCGCACAGGGAAAACGGGGGGAAAACTGTTTTTT; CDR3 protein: CASSLRTGKTGGKLFF
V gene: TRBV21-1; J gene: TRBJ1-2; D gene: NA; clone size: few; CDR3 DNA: TGTGCCAGCAGCGCGCGCCCGAGAGGCGGCTACACCTTC; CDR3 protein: CASSARPRGGYTF
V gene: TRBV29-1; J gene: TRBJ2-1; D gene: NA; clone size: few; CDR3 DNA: TGCAGCGCGACCGGGGGGCGGGAATACAATGAGCAGTTCTTC; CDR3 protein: CSATGGREYNEQFF
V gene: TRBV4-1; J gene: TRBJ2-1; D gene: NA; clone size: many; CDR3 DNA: TGCGCCAGCAGCCAAGATACGCGTAGCTCCTACAATGAGCAGTTCTTC; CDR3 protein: CASSQDTRSSYNEQFF
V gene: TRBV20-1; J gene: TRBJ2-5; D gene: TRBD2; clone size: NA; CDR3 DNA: TGCAGTGCTAGAGGACTAGCGGGGGGAGTCCAAGAGACCCAGTACTTC; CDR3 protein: CSARGLAGGVQETQYF
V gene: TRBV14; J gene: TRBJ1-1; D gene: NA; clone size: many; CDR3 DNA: TGTGCCAGCAGCCAATCTCCGTACGATGGGGGGCTACGGACTGAAGCTTTCTTT; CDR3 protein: CASSQSPYDGGLRTEAFF
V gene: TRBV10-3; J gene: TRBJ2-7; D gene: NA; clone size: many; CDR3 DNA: TGTGCCATCAGCCAGGAAGGCTACGAGCAGTACTTC; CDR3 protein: CAISQEGYEQYF
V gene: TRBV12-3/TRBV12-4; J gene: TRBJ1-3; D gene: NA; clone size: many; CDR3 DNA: TGTGCCAGCAGGTACTCTGGAAACACCATATATTTT; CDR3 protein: CASRYSGNTIYF
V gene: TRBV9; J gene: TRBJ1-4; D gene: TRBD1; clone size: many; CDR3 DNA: TGTGCCAGCAGCGTGGCCGGACAGGAATGGGGTGAAAAACTGTTTTTT; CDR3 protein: CASSVAGQEWGEKLFF
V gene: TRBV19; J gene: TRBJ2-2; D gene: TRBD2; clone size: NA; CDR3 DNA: TGTGCCAGTTCCTGGCGGGGGGCTTATACCGGGGAGCTGTTTTTT; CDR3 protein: CASSWRGAYTGELFF
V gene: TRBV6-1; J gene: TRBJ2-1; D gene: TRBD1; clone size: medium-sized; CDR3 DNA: TGTGCCAGCAGCCGAGGACAGGGTGGTAACAATGAGCAGTTCTTC; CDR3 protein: CASSRGQGGNNEQFF
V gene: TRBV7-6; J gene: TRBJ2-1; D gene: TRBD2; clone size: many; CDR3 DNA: TGTGCCAGCAGCGGGGGATTGGGACTAGCGGGAGACCACTCCTACAATGAGCAGTTCTTC; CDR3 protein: CASSGGLGLAGDHSYNEQFF
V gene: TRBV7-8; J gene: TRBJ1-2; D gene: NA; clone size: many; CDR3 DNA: TGTGCCAGCAGCCTCTATCGGGGCAGTTCGGTCTATGGCTACACCTTC; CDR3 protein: CASSLYRGSSVYGYTF
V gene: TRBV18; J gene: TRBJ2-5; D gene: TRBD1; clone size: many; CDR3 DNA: TGTGCCAGCTCACAACAGGGGCCTGCTGGAGAGACCCAGTACTTC; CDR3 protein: CASSQQGPAGETQYF
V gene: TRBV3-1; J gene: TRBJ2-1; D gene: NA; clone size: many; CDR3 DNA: TGTGCCAGCAGCTTCGCTAGCAGTTACAATGAGCAGTTCTTC; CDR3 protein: CASSFASSYNEQFF
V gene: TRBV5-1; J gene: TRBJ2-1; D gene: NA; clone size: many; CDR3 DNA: TGCGCCAGCAGCTTGGCGTTGACAGAATCTAACCCAAGGAGCGGGCAGTTCTTC; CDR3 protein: CASSLALTESNPRSGQFF
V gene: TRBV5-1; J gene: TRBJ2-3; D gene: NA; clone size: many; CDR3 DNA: TGCGCCAGCAGCTCGACATCGGGCACAGATACGCAGTATTTT; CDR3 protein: CASSSTSGTDTQYF
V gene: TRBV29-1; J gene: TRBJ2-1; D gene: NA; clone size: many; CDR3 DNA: TGCAGCGTTGGAAAGAGCCTCTACAATGAGCAGTTCTTC; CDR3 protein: CSVGKSLYNEQFF
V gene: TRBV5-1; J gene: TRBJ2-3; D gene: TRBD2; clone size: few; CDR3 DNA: TGCGCCAGCGATAGCGCGGGGGGAACAGATACGCAGTATTTT; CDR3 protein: CASDSAGGTDTQYF
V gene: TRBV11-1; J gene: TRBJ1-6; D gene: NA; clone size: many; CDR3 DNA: TGTGCCAGCGGAGCCCGTCAGGGGATTCGAATGGATAATTCACCCCTCCACTTT; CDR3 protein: CASGARQGIRMDNSPLHF
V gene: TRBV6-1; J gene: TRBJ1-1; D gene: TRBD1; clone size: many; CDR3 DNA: TGTGCCGCAGGACAGGCTGTGAACACTGAAGCTTTCTTT; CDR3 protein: CAAGQAVNTEAFF
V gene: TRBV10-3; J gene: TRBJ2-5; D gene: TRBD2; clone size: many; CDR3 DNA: TGTGCCATCAAACCTAGCGGGGGCCGGTCAGAGACCCAGTACTTC; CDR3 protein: CAIKPSGGRSETQYF